Following are 28 T cell receptor beta chains from one sample sequenced in a study of T-cell memory formation after mild COVID-19. MiXCR, run by TCRdb on the 5' RACE reads, gives a single entry per CDR3 protein. The table lists more than 300,000 distinct CDR3 sequences, around 20% of them singletons. Sequencing used PBMCs or a T cell subset sorted from them (not recorded which). All receptors derive from a man aged 18 to 29 who had mild COVID-19 (a few samples of this study predate the infection). Cell type and time point are not known.

V is TRBV12-3 or TRBV12-4 and J is TRBJ2-7; D might be TRBD2 (5 bases). The CDR3 spans 15 residues. V lost 3 bases, J lost 0 bases, and 12 bases lay in between. Here the CDR3 reads CASSLGGLASYEQYV. The CDR3 region has the DNA TGTGCCAGCAGTTTGGGCGGGTTAGCCTCCTACGAGCAGTACGTC.

The rearrangement links TRBV5-4 to TRBJ2-3; 8 nucleotides agree with TRBD1. CDR1 and CDR2 from the germline V gene are SGHNT and YYREEE (reference sequence). V dropped 2 bases and J dropped 0; count of bases not matched to a gene: 2. The CDR3 loop spans 15 amino acids. The CDR3 spells CASSFGTGSTDTQYF. The CDR3 DNA reads as TGTGCCAGCAGCTTCGGGACAGGCAGCACAGATACGCAGTATTTT.

This clonotype was recorded at least ten times. One end of the junction fails to match germline, which may point to a read error. The genes are TRBV27 and TRBJ1-1; D call uncertain. Germline CDR1 is MNHEY and CDR2 is SMNVEV (reference sequence). The CDR3 is made up of 14 amino acids. The CDR3 loop reads CASSLGVGNTEAFF. DNA of the CDR3: TGCGCCAGCAGCTTGGGAGTGGGGAACACTGAAGCTTTCTTT.

Only a few counts were recorded for this clonotype. Here the CDR3 DNA reads TGTGCCAGCAGCAATGGAGGGGATACGCAGTATTTT. It specifies CASSNGGDTQYF. This chain uses TRBV3-1 with TRBJ2-3; possibly TRBD2 for D (6 bases). Germline values: CDR1 LGHDT, CDR2 YNNKEL (reference sequence). Trimming took 5 bases from V and 6 from J, leaving 9 bases between them. This CDR3 region has 12 residues.

The chain has TRBV20-1 and TRBJ1-1; D uncertain. Per germline, CDR1 DFQATT and CDR2 SNEGSKA (reference sequence). The germline V and J ends were trimmed by 0 bases and 2 bases, with 7 bases remaining between them. The CDR3 covers 13 residues. The CDR3 DNA follows: TGCAGTGCTAGAGATATGGGTAACACTGAAGCTTTCTTT. Amino acid sequence: CSARDMGNTEAFF.

The chain uses TRBV7-2 and TRBJ2-2; the D gene is possibly TRBD1 (5 bases). Deletions cut 5 bases from V and 7 bases from J, with 11 bases between. The V gene's germline CDR1 is SGHTA and CDR2 FQGNSA. The CDR3 sequence is 13 residues long. The CDR3 here is CASSARQSGELFF. The DNA of the CDR3 is TGTGCCAGCAGCGCAAGACAGAGCGGGGAGCTGTTTTTT.

This chain links TRBV12-3 or TRBV12-4 with TRBJ2-7, with D perhaps matching TRBD1 (6 bases). The CDR3 sequence is 13 residues long. The V and J ends lost 5 bases and 9 bases respectively, with 17 bases between them. The CDR3, as DNA: TGTGCCAGCAGTCCCCTGACAGGTCCGGGGCAGTACTTC. Translation gives CASSPLTGPGQYF.

The chain recombines TRBV3-1 with TRBJ1-3, with D possibly being TRBD1 (5 bases). V was trimmed by 2 bases and J by 0 bases, leaving 20 bases between them. Germline assignment: CDR1 LGHDT and CDR2 YNNKEL (reference sequence). The CDR3 is 19 amino acids. CDR3 DNA sequence: TGTGCCAGCAGCCAAAATGGGGGGTCAGCCTCTTTCTCTGGAAACACCATATATTTT. It is translated as CASSQNGGSASFSGNTIYF.

The J gene is TRBJ2-1, the V gene TRBV18; 7 bases agree with TRBD1. The CDR3 covers 15 residues. Germline lookup yields CDR1 KGHSH and CDR2 LQKENI. Trimming removed 2 bases from V and 2 bases from J; junction bases left unmatched: 3. The CDR3 loop reads CASSPGQVTYNEQFF. The CDR3 coding sequence is TGTGCCAGCTCACCAGGACAGGTGACCTACAATGAGCAGTTCTTC.

The CDR3 here is CASSNLGANTEAFF. As DNA, the CDR3 is TGTGCCAGTAGTAACTTGGGAGCGAACACTGAAGCTTTCTTT. The chain couples TRBV19 to TRBJ1-1; D unclear. Between the trimmed V and J ends, which lost 4 bases and 1 base, there was a span of 10 bases. In germline, CDR1 is LNHDA, CDR2 SQIVND (reference sequence). CDR3 length equals 14 residues.

This clonotype was seen many times. The V and J genes are TRBV12-5 and TRBJ1-3; no clear D. Germline values: CDR1 LGHNT, CDR2 FRNRAP. The V and J ends lost 6 bases and 0 bases respectively, with 6 bases between them. The CDR3 is 13 amino acids. The CDR3 loop is CASGGSSGNTIYF. Written as DNA, the CDR3 is TGTGCTAGTGGCGGGAGCTCTGGAAACACCATATATTTT.

This clonotype has a handful of counts. The J gene is TRBJ2-2, the V gene TRBV4-2, with D possibly being TRBD2 (6 bases). V was trimmed by 0 bases and J by 8 bases, leaving 10 bases between them. This CDR3 region has 14 residues. The germline CDR1 and CDR2 sequences are LGHNA and YNFKEQ. This CDR3 is CASSQDPTRGELFF. In DNA form, the CDR3 reads TGTGCCAGCAGCCAAGATCCGACTAGAGGGGAGCTGTTTTTT.

The V and J genes are TRBV7-2 and TRBJ2-5; D not certain. Trimming removed 5 bases from V and 5 bases from J, with 18 bases in between. This CDR3 spans 15 amino acids. In germline, CDR1 is SGHTA, CDR2 FQGNSA. The CDR3 DNA reads as TGTGCCAGCAGCCTAGTTCCGACCCTCGGGGAGACCCAGTACTTC. This translates into CASSLVPTLGETQYF.

V is TRBV5-1 and J is TRBJ2-7, with 8 nucleotides matching TRBD1. The germline V gene encodes CDR1 SGHRS and CDR2 YFSETQ. Trimming at V came to 7 bases and at J to 2 bases, leaving 8 bases not matched to a gene. This CDR3 has 14 residues. The CDR3 DNA follows: TGCGCCAGCGGGGGACAGGACGCCACCTACGAGCAGTACGTC. It codes for CASGGQDATYEQYV.

This chain joins TRBV3-1 and TRBJ2-5, with 11 bases that match TRBD1. Germline CDR1 and CDR2: LGHDT and YNNKEL (reference sequence). This CDR3 is built from 15 residues. V shed 6 bases and J 3 bases; nucleotides not matched to a gene: 6. CDR3 region: CASSIRDRGKETQYF. In DNA, the CDR3 is TGTGCCAGCAGTATCCGGGACAGGGGGAAAGAGACCCAGTACTTC.

Comments on this clonotype: The junction does not match germline at one end; this may be a read error. The chain combines TRBV4-3 with TRBJ2-1; D possibly matches TRBD1 or TRBD2 (5 bases each). Germline assignment: CDR1 LGHNA and CDR2 YSLEER. The CDR3 runs to 18 residues. CDR3 sequence reads: CASSQDALGADTYNEEFF. For the CDR3, the DNA is TGCGCCAGCAGCCAAGACGCTCTGGGAGCGGACACGTACAATGAGGAGTTCTTC.

This clonotype was seen only a few times. This sequence joins TRBV20-1 and TRBJ2-1, with TRBD1 matching 7 bases. Germline CDR1 reads DFQATT; CDR2 reads SNEGSKA (reference sequence). Unmatched junction bases numbered 10, after V lost 4 bases and J lost 4 bases. The CDR3 covers 15 residues. The CDR3 coding sequence is TGCAGTGCTACCGACCCTAACAGGGGTTACAATGAGCAGTTCTTC. Translating gives CSATDPNRGYNEQFF.

A few counts support this clonotype. The J gene is TRBJ1-2, the V gene TRBV28; 7 positions agree with TRBD1. The CDR3 is made up of 15 amino acids. J lost 3 bases, V lost 1 base, and 5 bases had no gene match. The germline gives CDR1 MDHEN, CDR2 SYDVKM. This CDR3 reads CASSLLGGMDYGYTF. The CDR3 DNA follows: TGTGCCAGCAGTTTATTAGGGGGCATGGACTATGGCTACACCTTC.

This clonotype was counted only a few times. V gene TRBV28 combines with J gene TRBJ2-3; TRBD1 might be the D (5 bases). V was shortened by 6 bases and J by 0 bases, with 16 bases between the two germline ends. This CDR3 has 16 residues. CDR1 MDHEN and CDR2 SYDVKM come from the germline V gene. CDR3: CASRAPRAPSTDTQYF. In nucleotides, the CDR3 is TGTGCCAGCAGGGCCCCCAGGGCTCCTAGCACAGATACGCAGTATTTT.

This clonotype was found a few times. This chain's CDR3 is CASSYIQSKDTQYF. Written as DNA, the CDR3 is TGTGCCAGCAGTTACATTCAGTCCAAAGATACGCAGTATTTT. The chain uses TRBV6-5 and TRBJ2-3; no clear D gene. Germline lookup yields CDR1 MNHEY and CDR2 SVGAGI. The CDR3 covers 14 residues. Trimming took off 2 bases at V and 5 bases at J, with 11 bases between the two ends.

The sample holds a few counts of this clonotype. V gene TRBV14 combines with J gene TRBJ1-2, with D perhaps matching TRBD1 (5 bases). This CDR3 comprises 15 residues. Trimming stripped 4 bases from V and 8 bases from J, with 20 bases between. Germline CDR1 and CDR2: SGHDN and FVKESK. The CDR3 region has the DNA TGTGCCAGCAGCCTAAATGGGGCGCAGCTGGCCGGCTACACCTTC. It is translated as CASSLNGAQLAGYTF.

This clonotype was seen a few times. V and J are TRBV29-1 and TRBJ1-3; D remains ambiguous. V was trimmed by 7 bases and J by 0 bases, leaving 10 bases between them. In germline, CDR1 is SQVTM, CDR2 ANQGSEA. CDR3 length: 13 residues. The CDR3 protein is CSARTRSGNTIYF. CDR3 nucleotide sequence: TGCAGCGCTCGGACCCGCTCTGGAAACACCATATATTTT.

This clonotype has a single count. A read error may produce the germline difference seen at one junction end. The V and J genes are TRBV15 and TRBJ1-4; no clear D gene. This CDR3 contains 17 residues. The germline CDR1 and CDR2 sequences are LNHNV and YYDKDF (reference sequence). CDR3 nucleotide sequence: TGTGCCACCAGCAGAGATCAATTACAGCTAACTATTGAAAAACTGTTTTTT. Amino acid sequence: CATSRDQLQLTIEKLFF. The whole variable domain, filled in from reference TRBV15 and TRBJ1-4, reads DAMVIQNPRYQVTQFGKPVTLSCSQTLNHNVMYWYQQKSSQAPKLLFHYYDKDFNNEADTPDNFQSRRPNTSFCFLDIRSPGLGDTAMYLCATSRDQLQLTIEKLFFGSGTQLSVL.

This chain links TRBV7-9 with TRBJ1-2; D remains ambiguous. Trimming stripped 10 bases from V and 3 bases from J, with 12 bases between. The CDR3 has 12 residues. CDR1 and CDR2 (germline): SEHNR, FQNEAQ (reference sequence). The CDR3: CATRGVDYGYTF. CDR3 DNA: TGTGCCACCCGAGGAGTTGACTATGGCTACACCTTC.

The chain combines TRBV7-6 with TRBJ1-4; D is unresolved. V was pared by 5 bases and J by 0 bases, with 16 bases between. CDR1 is SGHVS, CDR2 FNYEAQ, per germline. This CDR3 region has 17 residues. As DNA, the CDR3 is TGTGCCAGCAGCGATTACCCCCCCGGGGCAACTAATGAAAAACTGTTTTTT. The encoded protein is CASSDYPPGATNEKLFF.

V and J are TRBV11-2 and TRBJ2-7, with 8 positions matching TRBD1. The germline gives CDR1 SGHAT, CDR2 FQNNGV. Germline trimming cut 1 base from V and 5 bases from J; bases unmatched to any gene: 10. CDR3 length equals 16 residues. CDR3 loop: CASSLGATGAGHEQYF. The CDR3 DNA reads as TGTGCCAGCAGCTTAGGGGCGACAGGGGCCGGCCACGAGCAGTACTTC.

The table lists this clonotype with a few counts. The V call is TRBV6-2 or TRBV6-3, the J call TRBJ2-2; D is ambiguous. Germline V gives CDR1 MNHEY, CDR2 SVGEGT. The CDR3 covers 11 residues. Trimming took 8 bases from V and 1 from J, leaving 2 bases between them. The CDR3 DNA follows: TGTGCCAGCGGGAACACCGGGGAGCTGTTTTTT. Its translation is CASGNTGELFF.

A few counts support this clonotype. The chain has TRBV5-1 and TRBJ1-1, with D perhaps matching TRBD1 (5 bases). This CDR3 region has 15 residues. V dropped 6 bases and J dropped 7 bases, with 22 bases sitting between them. Germline lookup yields CDR1 SGHRS and CDR2 YFSETQ. CDR3: CASTREAGPRGEAFF. As DNA, the CDR3 is TGCGCCAGCACCAGGGAGGCGGGCCCCCGGGGTGAAGCTTTCTTT.